This T cell receptor (beta chain) was sequenced for a study of blood T cell repertoires in COVID-19. Study-level information: Whether acute or convalescent, the COVID-19 samples came from the United States, Italy and Spain. PBMCs, B-cell-depleted T cells, or T cells provided the cDNA or gDNA that made up the material.

Authors' processing steps: The authors estimated nucleated cell counts from reference gene primer amplification. TCRdb's table, derived via immunoSEQ multiplex PCR, lists solely in-frame clones and lacks some. V and J calls plus clone size are reproduced from that table; the DNA served to infer D and trimming. Of about 260,000 clones listed, approximately 87% are singletons. The receptor comes from a woman in her thirties or forties who had recovered from COVID-19. Sequencing was done on a sample of peripheral blood.

The CDR3 DNA is TGTGCCAGCAGCCCCCGGCGGGTCTACAATGAGCAGTTCTTC. Its protein product is CASSPRRVYNEQFF. The chain uses TRBV7-2 and TRBJ2-1, with D possibly TRBD2 on 5 matching bases. Germline lookup yields CDR1 SGHTA and CDR2 FQGNSA. The CDR3 covers 14 residues. The ends were cut back, 5 bases at V and 3 bases at J, with 11 bases in the middle.